This section outlines one T cell receptor beta chain sequence together with its context. Its antigen is not known. The entry originates in a study of blood T cells in healthy people across ages. Study at large: About one barcoded TCR beta cDNA was captured per two T cells. General study findings and limits: The long-lived group displayed more naive CD4+ cells, plus higher diversity, than the aged donors did. The study could not conclusively compare naive and antigen-experienced cells, given its unsorted PBMCs.

Trimming left V 3 bases short and J 1 base short, with 12 bases between. Germline CDR1 MGHRA, CDR2 YSYEKL. The CDR3 has 15 residues. Peripheral blood, roughly 11 milliliters per donor, was collected. PCR was performed a second time for about 7 to 12 cycles using a sample-barcoded 5' primer and a J-beta primer mix. TCRdb used MiXCR to reprocess the 5' RACE reads, holding one entry per CDR3 protein. The table includes about 1.4 million distinct CDR3 sequences, approximately 59% detected once. The rearrangement joins TRBV4-1 to TRBJ1-2, with D maybe TRBD1 (5 bases). This TCR was sampled from a man between 18 and 35 years old in good health. Material for sequencing was blood. CDR3 sequence: CASSQPRDGNYGYTF. The CDR3 DNA sequence: TGCGCCAGCAGCCAGCCAAGGGACGGTAACTATGGCTACACCTTC.